This TCR beta chain was captured by sequencing in a study of human T cells and chemical hapten exposure. MiXCR was run by TCRdb on the RACE reads, yielding one entry per CDR3 protein. The table lists fewer than 100,000 distinct CDR3 sequences, about 11% of them singletons. In this sample, this clonotype turned up many times. Indicated time point: patch test 1, 2 weeks after DPC sensitization. Treatment of the sample: therapeutic diphenylcyclopropenone sensitization with weekly scalp DPC. V dropped 3 bases and J dropped 6 bases, with 12 bases sitting between them. Per germline, CDR1 MDHEN and CDR2 SYDVKM. CDR3 length equals 14 residues.

The clonotype comes from a woman in her fifties or sixties with alopecia areata. Some clones in this sample may be carry-over from other donors' samples. The sequencing used whole blood, collected in connection with sensitization to the hapten diphenylcyclopropenone (DPC). V gene TRBV28 combines with J gene TRBJ1-5; D perhaps matches TRBD1 (5 bases). For the CDR3, the DNA is TGTGCCAGCAGTTTTGGGGCGTCCACTCAGCCCCAGCATTTT. Amino acid sequence: CASSFGASTQPQHF.